The sample holds one count of the clone carrying this T cell receptor (beta chain). Its antigen is unknown. The assay, immunoSEQ v3.0, was run at survey level. Assay: immunoSEQ multiplex PCR; the TCRdb copy retains only in-frame clones and omits some. Altogether tens of thousands of clones are present, around nine tenths being singletons, with the ten largest covering about 5%. The sample belongs to a study of long-term antiretroviral therapy in people with HIV. Study conclusions and caveats: After ART, diversity increased yet remained lower than transplant donor controls. Across all time points, the repertoire was dominated by clones that expanded before ART. Controls showed broader CDR3 length ranges than did the HIV repertoires.

This clonotype was sampled from a man aged 25-45 years with HIV. The sample here was unsorted PBMCs, taken about 4.5 years after starting antiretroviral therapy.

The CDR3 reads CASSYYPVRDRGEAFF. CDR3 nucleotide sequence: TGTGCCAGCAGTTATTACCCCGTAAGGGATCGGGGTGAAGCTTTCTTT. The chain recombines TRBV27 with TRBJ1-1; D is undetermined. Trimming cost V 4 bases and J 7 bases, with 22 bases left between them. CDR1 MNHEY and CDR2 SMNVEV come from the germline V gene (reference sequence). The CDR3 covers 16 residues.